The T cell receptor (beta chain) described here comes from a study of T cell responses to AZD1222 COVID-19 vaccine. Whole-study findings and limits: Possibly, clonal diversity was underestimated; donors were largely white British and included more females. Once two AZD1222 doses were given, Spike-specific TCR breadth and depth went up.

Note on this clone: Its antigen is not known.

Only in-frame clones appear in the TCRdb table, and some are missing; sequencing was by immunoSEQ multiplex PCR. This table has over 130,000 clones, 90% appearing once. The source material was peripheral blood, sampled 28 days after the second AZD1222 dose. The receptor's source is an adult who received the AZD1222 COVID-19 vaccine.

The CDR3 nucleotides read TGTGCCAGCAGCTTGGCCGGCAGGGAGACCTACAATGAGCAGTTCTTC. Translation: CASSLAGRETYNEQFF. The chain links TRBV5-4 to TRBJ2-1, with D possibly called TRBD1 or TRBD2 (5 bases each). With 0 bases removed from V and 2 bases from J, the gap between germline ends came to 12 bases. The CDR3 contains 16 residues. Germline V lookup: CDR1 SGHNT, CDR2 YYREEE (reference sequence).